This is a list of T cell receptor beta chains from one sample in a study of T cell changes during pregnancy in multiple sclerosis. Method: immunoSEQ multiplex PCR; TCRdb's copy keeps in-frame clones and lacks some. The sample has some 100,000 clones; almost 95% are singletons. The source was peripheral blood, collected before pregnancy. The receptors shown here come from a female donor with multiple sclerosis, enrolled in a pregnancy study. Both conserved end residues are part of each CDR3. Fields, in order: J gene, V gene, clone size, D gene, CDR3 protein, CDR3 DNA. A D gene is named only where the DNA matches it firmly. Only part of the rows carry a size: once, few, many, or a class if the clone is expanded.

TRBJ2-7	TRBV28	-	TRBD1	CASSSPRQGTYEQYF	TGTGCCAGCAGTTCCCCGAGACAGGGAACCTACGAGCAGTACTTC
TRBJ2-3	TRBV10-2	-	TRBD2	CASSVGLAPSTDTQYF	TGCGCCAGCAGTGTCGGACTAGCGCCTAGCACAGATACGCAGTATTTT
TRBJ2-5	TRBV7-9	-	-	CASSLRWDSQETQYF	TGTGCCAGCAGCTTAAGATGGGACTCACAAGAGACCCAGTACTTC
TRBJ2-3	TRBV10-3	-	-	CATAEVVENTQYF	TGTGCCACCGCGGAGGTGGTTGAGAATACGCAGTATTTT
TRBJ1-2	TRBV21-1	-	-	CASSKEHGGDAGYTF	TGTGCCAGCAGCAAAGAGCATGGAGGGGATGCTGGCTACACCTTC
TRBJ2-7	TRBV7-9	-	TRBD2	CASSKRELLHEQYF	TGTGCCAGCAGTAAGCGGGAGCTGCTCCACGAGCAGTACTTC
TRBJ1-5	TRBV9	-	-	CASSRDMGNQPQHF	TGTGCCAGCTCGAGGGATATGGGCAATCAGCCCCAGCATTTT
TRBJ2-1	TRBV5-1	-	TRBD2	CASSPTSGTSSYNEQFF	TGCGCCAGCAGCCCGACTAGCGGAACTAGCTCCTACAATGAGCAGTTCTTC
TRBJ2-7	TRBV11-2	-	TRBD1	CASSTGGLYEQYF	TGTGCCAGCAGCACAGGGGGCCTCTACGAGCAGTACTTC
TRBJ1-1	TRBV18	-	-	CASSPGFGENTEAFF	TGTGCCAGCTCACCGGGGTTCGGGGAGAACACTGAAGCTTTCTTT
TRBJ2-7	TRBV2	-	TRBD2	CASFGGGAGEQYF	TGTGCCAGCTTCGGGGGAGGGGCAGGGGAGCAGTACTTC
TRBJ2-7	TRBV29-1	-	TRBD1	CSVYTGAEQYF	TGCAGCGTTTACACAGGGGCCGAGCAGTACTTC
TRBJ2-7	TRBV19	-	TRBD1	CASKAGTEYEQYF	TGTGCCAGTAAAGCCGGGACAGAGTACGAGCAGTACTTC
TRBJ2-2	TRBV27	-	-	CASSHQGFGNTGELFF	TGTGCCAGCAGCCATCAGGGATTCGGCAACACCGGGGAGCTGTTTTTT
TRBJ2-7	TRBV6-1	-	TRBD1	CASIRDRNSAYEQYF	TGTGCCAGCATCCGGGACAGGAATTCTGCCTACGAGCAGTACTTC
TRBJ2-7	TRBV15	once	TRBD2	CATRPGTSAYEQYF	TGTGCCACCAGACCCGGGACTAGCGCCTACGAGCAGTACTTC
TRBJ1-1	TRBV7-9	-	-	CASSLKAWAGNTEAFF	TGTGCCAGCAGCTTAAAAGCGTGGGCGGGGAACACTGAAGCTTTCTTT
TRBJ2-6	TRBV9	-	-	CASSVALEKRAGGANVLTF	TGTGCCAGCAGCGTAGCTTTGGAAAAAAGGGCGGGGGGGGCCAACGTCCTGACTTTC
TRBJ2-7	TRBV19	-	-	CASSYRDESYEQYF	TGTGCCAGTAGTTACAGGGACGAATCCTACGAGCAGTACTTC
TRBJ2-7	TRBV6-1	-	-	CASSELSSRGLPPYEQYF	TGTGCCAGCAGTGAACTGTCGTCGAGGGGACTCCCCCCTTACGAGCAGTACTTC
TRBJ1-4	TRBV10-2	-	TRBD1	CASSETGTGVEKLFF	TGCGCCAGCAGTGAGACCGGGACAGGGGTTGAAAAACTGTTTTTT